A single sample gave rise to the 27 T cell receptor beta chains below, sequenced in a study of blood T cell repertoires in COVID-19. Measured with immunoSEQ multiplex PCR; TCRdb has only the in-frame clones, and not every one. Here the sample spans about 260,000 clones, just under 90% being singletons. Sequencing used peripheral blood. These receptors were collected from a woman in her thirties or forties with acute or convalescent COVID-19.

The chain joins TRBV5-4 to TRBJ2-5; the D gene is possibly TRBD1 (7 bases). This CDR3 comprises 17 residues. CDR1 is SGHNT and CDR2 is YYREEE in the germline V gene (reference sequence). Trimming removed 4 bases from V and 4 bases from J, with 23 bases in between. Here the CDR3 DNA reads TGTGCCAGCAGCCCCTCCGGCGGCAGGGGGGCAAGAGAGACCCAGTACTTC. It encodes CASSPSGGRGARETQYF.

The chain carries TRBV2 and TRBJ2-2, with a possible D match to TRBD1 (5 bases). With 4 bases removed from V and 1 base from J, the gap between germline ends came to 7 bases. CDR3 length equals 14 residues. Germline CDR1 SNHLY, CDR2 FYNNEI. The CDR3, as DNA: TGTGCCAGCAGTGGCCAGGGGAACACCGGGGAGCTGTTTTTT. As protein: CASSGQGNTGELFF.

The chain is built from TRBV6-6 and TRBJ1-1; D perhaps matches TRBD1 (6 bases). Germline lookup yields CDR1 MNHNY and CDR2 SVGAGI (reference sequence). V lost 11 bases and J lost 6, with 19 bases in between. This CDR3 has 13 amino acids. DNA for the CDR3: TGTGCCGGTGCAGGGGTGTTTGGCGCTGAAGCTTTCTTT. Translated: CAGAGVFGAEAFF.

The chain joins TRBV19 to TRBJ1-2; possible D gene TRBD1, 6 bases. The germline V gene has CDR1 LNHDA and CDR2 SQIVND (reference sequence). The length of the CDR3 is 18 residues. The V end lost 3 bases, the J end lost 5 bases, and 25 bases lay between the germline ends. The CDR3 DNA follows: TGTGCCAGTAGTATCCCTGGACAGCCTATACCCCATCCTTATGGCTACACCTTC. As protein: CASSIPGQPIPHPYGYTF.

The chain couples TRBV3-1 (or the pseudogene TRBV3-2) to TRBJ2-1, with 9 bases that match TRBD2. The CDR3 contains 12 residues. Trimming cost V 8 bases and J 8 bases; bases outside gene matches: 4. Germline-derived CDR1 and CDR2 are LGHDT and YNNKEL (reference sequence). This chain's CDR3 is CASRGGADEQFF. CDR3 bases: TGTGCCAGCCGCGGGGGGGCCGATGAGCAGTTCTTC.

The V gene is TRBV4-2, the J gene TRBJ2-1; 9 bases line up with TRBD2. Germline values: CDR1 LGHNA, CDR2 YNFKEQ. V shed 3 bases, J shed 6 bases, and the junction held 9 bases outside the gene matches. This CDR3 has 16 residues. CDR3 sequence reads: CASSQDLRGGRNEQFF. The CDR3 region has the DNA TGTGCCAGCAGCCAGGATCTGCGGGGGGGCCGCAATGAGCAGTTCTTC.

This chain connects TRBV6-5 to TRBJ1-6, with a tentative D call TRBD1 (6 bases). The germline V gene has CDR1 MNHEY and CDR2 SVGAGI. The V end was cut by 2 bases, the J end by 14 bases, with 22 bases between. The CDR3 extends over 16 amino acids. In DNA form, the CDR3 reads TGTGCCAGCAGTTACGGTTCATGGGACAAGTTCCCAGCCCTCCACTTT. Protein product: CASSYGSWDKFPALHF.

The gene calls are TRBV19 and TRBJ1-2; D uncertain. Trimming left V 5 bases short and J 4 bases short, with 8 bases between. Germline V CDR1 and CDR2: LNHDA, SQIVND (reference sequence). This CDR3 region has 12 residues. This CDR3 is CASSPRGYGYTF. The CDR3 DNA is TGTGCCAGTAGTCCCCGGGGCTATGGCTACACCTTC.

The chain couples TRBV4-2 to TRBJ2-5, with 8 bases aligning to TRBD2. The CDR3 sequence is 15 residues long. Per germline, CDR1 LGHNA and CDR2 YNFKEQ. V dropped 4 bases and J dropped 5; count of bases not matched to a gene: 9. CDR3 coding DNA: TGTGCCAGCAGCCGATCACCGGGACTAGGGGAGACCCAGTACTTC. This sequence encodes CASSRSPGLGETQYF.

The CDR3 loop is CASSYYGGGSEEVAKNIQYF. The DNA of the CDR3 is TGTGCCAGCAGTTATTATGGCGGGGGGTCAGAGGAAGTGGCCAAAAACATTCAGTACTTC. This chain uses TRBV6-2 or TRBV6-3 with TRBJ2-4; 8 bases fit TRBD2. Germline V lookup: CDR1 MNHEY, CDR2 SVGEGT. CDR3 length equals 20 residues. Trimming at V came to 3 bases and at J to 1 base, leaving 17 bases not matched to a gene.

This chain uses TRBV2 with TRBJ2-1; TRBD2 agrees at 9 bases. CDR3 length: 15 residues. After removal of 6 bases from V and 3 bases from J, the junction contained 6 bases not matched to a gene. CDR1 SNHLY and CDR2 FYNNEI come from the germline V gene. The CDR3 reads CASRTGLASYNEQFF. CDR3 nucleotide sequence: TGTGCCAGCAGAACTGGACTAGCGAGCTACAATGAGCAGTTCTTC.

The chain employs TRBV12-3 or TRBV12-4 and TRBJ1-2; unclear D gene. CDR3 length: 13 amino acids. Deletions cut 1 base from V and 3 bases from J, with 6 bases between. The chain's CDR3 is CASSLGLHYGYTF. For the CDR3, the DNA is TGTGCCAGCAGTTTAGGGCTGCACTATGGCTACACCTTC.

The chain recombines TRBV3-1 (or the pseudogene TRBV3-2) with TRBJ1-2, with no clear D. This CDR3 is built from 15 residues. Germline values: CDR1 LGHDT, CDR2 YNNKEL (reference sequence). The V gene lost 1 base and the J gene lost 0 bases, with 9 bases spanning the gap. The CDR3, as DNA: TGTGCCAGCAGCCAAGCTCTCGGGACTAACTATGGCTACACCTTC. Translation gives CASSQALGTNYGYTF.

The chain has TRBV5-6 and TRBJ2-1; D perhaps matches TRBD2 (5 bases). The V end was cut by 4 bases, the J end by 5 bases, with 16 bases between. The CDR3 runs 15 residues. Germline assignment: CDR1 SGHDT and CDR2 YYEEEE. The CDR3 region has the DNA TGTGCCAGCAGCAACGGGATTAAAAATCACAATGAGCAGTTCTTC. As protein: CASSNGIKNHNEQFF.

The V and J genes are TRBV29-1 and TRBJ1-1; 7 nucleotides line up with TRBD1. Looked up from germline, CDR1 is SQVTM and CDR2 is ANQGSEA. The CDR3 is 16 residues long. Losses at the gene ends were 4 bases for V and 1 base for J; bases not matched to a gene: 12. CDR3 DNA sequence: TGCAGCGTTGCGGGGACAGCCTCCGGAGGGAACACTGAAGCTTTCTTT. Translating gives CSVAGTASGGNTEAFF.

This clone was seen a handful of times. The CDR3 does not end in the conserved phenylalanine or tryptophan, so this is likely a read error. CDR3 loop: CASSPQALRGGYTL. CDR3 coding DNA: TGTGCCAGCAGCCCCCAGGCATTGCGGGGGGGCTACACCCTC. The gene calls are TRBV7-8 and TRBJ1-2; tentatively, D is TRBD1 (5 bases). This CDR3 has 14 amino acids. Trimming shortened V by 5 bases and J by 8 bases, and 18 bases separated the two germline ends. Germline CDR1 SGHVS, CDR2 FQNEAQ.

The sample holds one count of this clone. The V and J genes are TRBV6-6 and TRBJ1-1; D gene uncertain. CDR1 MNHNY and CDR2 SVGAGI come from the germline V gene (reference sequence). The CDR3 covers 14 residues. The V end lost 2 bases, the J end lost 1 base, and 8 bases lay between the germline ends. CDR3 DNA sequence: TGTGCCAGCAGTTACCTGACTGGGAACACTGAAGCTTTCTTT. It translates to CASSYLTGNTEAFF.

This rearrangement joins TRBV10-3 to TRBJ1-3, with D perhaps matching TRBD1 (6 bases). From germline, CDR1 is ENHRY and CDR2 SYGVKD. The CDR3 has 14 amino acids. Deletions cut 4 bases from V and 2 bases from J, with 9 bases between. The CDR3 nucleotides are TGTGCCATCAGTGCGGGGGGCCCTGGAAACACCATATATTTT. Translated: CAISAGGPGNTIYF.

V gene TRBV6-5 combines with J gene TRBJ1-2; no clear D. The CDR3 has 16 amino acids. Trimming took off 1 base at V and 0 bases at J, with 12 bases between the two ends. CDR1 and CDR2 (germline): MNHEY, SVGAGI. The CDR3 loop is CASSYYTGRANYGYTF. CDR3 sequence (DNA): TGTGCCAGCAGTTACTATACGGGAAGGGCTAACTATGGCTACACCTTC.

The CDR3 sequence: CASSLAPGQGGKLFF. DNA of the CDR3: TGTGCCAGCAGCTTGGCCCCGGGACAGGGCGGAAAACTGTTTTTT. The V call is TRBV5-4, the J call TRBJ1-4, with 9 bases matching TRBD1. Looked up from germline, CDR1 is SGHNT and CDR2 is YYREEE (reference sequence). The V gene end was trimmed by 0 bases and the J gene end by 10 bases; junction bases not matched to a gene: 7. The CDR3 sequence is 15 residues long.

The chain employs TRBV6-5 and TRBJ1-5, with a tentative D call TRBD1 (5 bases). V was trimmed by 0 bases and J by 2 bases, leaving 8 bases between them. The germline V gene encodes CDR1 MNHEY and CDR2 SVGAGI. CDR3 length equals 15 residues. This CDR3 reads CASSYSRAGNQPQHF. The CDR3 DNA sequence: TGTGCCAGCAGTTACTCCAGGGCTGGCAATCAGCCCCAGCATTTT.

A single count supports this clone. J is TRBJ2-1 and V is TRBV7-3; TRBD2 matches 15 bases. V trimming: 4 bases; J trimming: 7 bases; junction bases outside the gene matches: 11. The CDR3 is made up of 18 amino acids. Germline CDR1 SGHTA, CDR2 FQGTGA. In DNA form, the CDR3 reads TGTGCCAGCAGCTACAACGGACTAGCGGGGGGGCTATGGAATGAGCAGTTCTTC. Protein sequence: CASSYNGLAGGLWNEQFF. The whole variable domain, remainder taken from reference TRBV7-3 and TRBJ2-1, is GAGVSQTPSNKVTEKGKYVELRCDPISGHTALYWYRQSLGQGPEFLIYFQGTGAADDSGLPNDRFFAVRPEGSVSTLKIQRTERGDSAVYLCASSYNGLAGGLWNEQFFGPGTRLTVL.

The chain is built from TRBV5-1 and TRBJ1-2; TRBD1 agrees at 11 bases. Germline-derived CDR1 and CDR2 are SGHRS and YFSETQ. CDR3 length equals 14 residues. The J segment lost 5 bases and the V segment lost 4 bases, leaving 4 bases of the junction unmatched. CDR3 nucleotide sequence: TGCGCCAGCAGCACCGGACAGGGGGCGTATGGCTACACCTTC. The encoded protein is CASSTGQGAYGYTF.

The genes are TRBV11-2 and TRBJ2-2, with a tentative D call TRBD1 (7 bases). Between the trimmed V and J ends, which lost 2 bases and 0 bases, there was a span of 13 bases. This CDR3 is built from 17 residues. Germline values: CDR1 SGHAT, CDR2 FQNNGV. The CDR3 region is CASSLTAGGTNTGELFF. The CDR3 coding sequence is TGTGCCAGCAGCTTAACGGCAGGGGGGACGAACACCGGGGAGCTGTTTTTT.

The rearrangement links TRBV5-8 to TRBJ1-2, with 8 nucleotides matching TRBD1. With 4 bases clipped from V and 6 bases from J, the junction kept 2 bases outside the gene matches. Germline V gives CDR1 SGHTS, CDR2 YDEGEE. The CDR3 totals 12 residues. The CDR3 spells CASSLQGDGYTF. As DNA, the CDR3 is TGTGCCAGCAGCCTACAGGGGGATGGCTACACCTTC. Variable domain in full (rest from reference TRBV5-8 and TRBJ1-2): EAGVTQSPTHLIKTRGQQATLRCSPISGHTSVYWYQQALGLGLQFLLWYDEGEERNRGNFPPRFSGRQFPNYSSELNVNALELEDSALYLCASSLQGDGYTFGSGTRLTVV.

The gene calls are TRBV4-2 and TRBJ1-2, with D uncertain. CDR1 is LGHNA, CDR2 YNFKEQ, per germline. The CDR3 is 15 amino acids. The V and J ends lost 0 bases and 1 base respectively, with 9 bases between them. In DNA form, the CDR3 reads TGTGCCAGCAGCCAAGAGAATGACTTTAACTATGGCTACACCTTC. This translates into CASSQENDFNYGYTF.

The chain joins TRBV6-1 to TRBJ2-1; D possibly corresponds to TRBD1 (6 bases). Trimming pared 3 bases from V and 9 bases from J, leaving 30 bases between. The CDR3 consists of 19 residues. Germline V gives CDR1 MNHNS, CDR2 SASEGT. CDR3 region: CASSETTPPGGDLKTEQFF. CDR3 nucleotide sequence: TGTGCCAGCAGTGAGACGACTCCTCCTGGGGGCGATCTTAAAACTGAGCAGTTCTTC.